Included here is one T cell receptor (beta chain) sequence, with context. Its target is not known. These data belong to a study of human T cells and chemical hapten exposure. Regarding the study as a whole: Sensitizing with DPC caused no change in TCRs above 1 in 1000 frequency.

Germline V CDR1 and CDR2: MNHNS, SASEGT. Trimming stripped 3 bases from V and 4 bases from J, with 19 bases between. This CDR3 has 17 residues. Time point noted: healthy volunteer bleed at 6 weeks. From whole blood left unfractionated, total RNA was extracted. From the RACE reads, TCRdb called clonotypes with MiXCR, one entry per CDR3 protein. The repertoire consists of about 65,000 distinct CDR3 sequences, with about 5.7% occurring once and the leading ten covering around 3.4%. The clonotype comes from a female donor in good health. Some clones in this sample may be carry-over from other donors' samples. The sample consisted of whole blood. The chain employs TRBV6-1 and TRBJ2-1, with a possible D match to TRBD2 (6 bases). In DNA, the CDR3 is TGTGCCAGCAGTGACATACCTAGCGTCACAGTTTACAATGAGCAGTTCTTC. It translates to CASSDIPSVTVYNEQFF.